This T cell receptor beta chain was recorded in a study of PD-L1 blockade in urothelial cancer. Across the whole study: Per blood sample, T cells had a median of roughly 150,000.

Sequencing was performed with immunoSEQ multiplex PCR; in TCRdb, only in-frame clones are kept and a portion is missing. Of 100,000 to 150,000 clones in the sample, roughly 83% are singletons; the top ten hold 3% to 4%. Time point indicated: pretreatment peripheral blood. The CDR3 covers 14 residues. CDR1 and CDR2 from the germline V gene are MDHEN and SYDVKM. Trimming at V came to 9 bases and at J to 7 bases, leaving 11 bases not matched to a gene. The material was PBMCs, obtained around atezolizumab (anti-PD-L1) treatment. V and J are TRBV28 and TRBJ2-1; 8 positions agree with TRBD2. The TCR originated in a man aged 45 to 65 with urothelial cancer. CDR3 DNA: TGTGCCAGTACGGGAGGGCCTGCTGTAAATGAGCAGTTCTTC. It yields the protein CASTGGPAVNEQFF. The full variable domain, completed using reference TRBV28 and TRBJ2-1, is DVKVTQSSRYLVKRTGEKVFLECVQDMDHENMFWYRQDPGLGLRLIYFSYDVKMKEKGDIPEGYSVSREKKERFSLILESASTNQTSMYLCASTGGPAVNEQFFGPGTRLTVL.